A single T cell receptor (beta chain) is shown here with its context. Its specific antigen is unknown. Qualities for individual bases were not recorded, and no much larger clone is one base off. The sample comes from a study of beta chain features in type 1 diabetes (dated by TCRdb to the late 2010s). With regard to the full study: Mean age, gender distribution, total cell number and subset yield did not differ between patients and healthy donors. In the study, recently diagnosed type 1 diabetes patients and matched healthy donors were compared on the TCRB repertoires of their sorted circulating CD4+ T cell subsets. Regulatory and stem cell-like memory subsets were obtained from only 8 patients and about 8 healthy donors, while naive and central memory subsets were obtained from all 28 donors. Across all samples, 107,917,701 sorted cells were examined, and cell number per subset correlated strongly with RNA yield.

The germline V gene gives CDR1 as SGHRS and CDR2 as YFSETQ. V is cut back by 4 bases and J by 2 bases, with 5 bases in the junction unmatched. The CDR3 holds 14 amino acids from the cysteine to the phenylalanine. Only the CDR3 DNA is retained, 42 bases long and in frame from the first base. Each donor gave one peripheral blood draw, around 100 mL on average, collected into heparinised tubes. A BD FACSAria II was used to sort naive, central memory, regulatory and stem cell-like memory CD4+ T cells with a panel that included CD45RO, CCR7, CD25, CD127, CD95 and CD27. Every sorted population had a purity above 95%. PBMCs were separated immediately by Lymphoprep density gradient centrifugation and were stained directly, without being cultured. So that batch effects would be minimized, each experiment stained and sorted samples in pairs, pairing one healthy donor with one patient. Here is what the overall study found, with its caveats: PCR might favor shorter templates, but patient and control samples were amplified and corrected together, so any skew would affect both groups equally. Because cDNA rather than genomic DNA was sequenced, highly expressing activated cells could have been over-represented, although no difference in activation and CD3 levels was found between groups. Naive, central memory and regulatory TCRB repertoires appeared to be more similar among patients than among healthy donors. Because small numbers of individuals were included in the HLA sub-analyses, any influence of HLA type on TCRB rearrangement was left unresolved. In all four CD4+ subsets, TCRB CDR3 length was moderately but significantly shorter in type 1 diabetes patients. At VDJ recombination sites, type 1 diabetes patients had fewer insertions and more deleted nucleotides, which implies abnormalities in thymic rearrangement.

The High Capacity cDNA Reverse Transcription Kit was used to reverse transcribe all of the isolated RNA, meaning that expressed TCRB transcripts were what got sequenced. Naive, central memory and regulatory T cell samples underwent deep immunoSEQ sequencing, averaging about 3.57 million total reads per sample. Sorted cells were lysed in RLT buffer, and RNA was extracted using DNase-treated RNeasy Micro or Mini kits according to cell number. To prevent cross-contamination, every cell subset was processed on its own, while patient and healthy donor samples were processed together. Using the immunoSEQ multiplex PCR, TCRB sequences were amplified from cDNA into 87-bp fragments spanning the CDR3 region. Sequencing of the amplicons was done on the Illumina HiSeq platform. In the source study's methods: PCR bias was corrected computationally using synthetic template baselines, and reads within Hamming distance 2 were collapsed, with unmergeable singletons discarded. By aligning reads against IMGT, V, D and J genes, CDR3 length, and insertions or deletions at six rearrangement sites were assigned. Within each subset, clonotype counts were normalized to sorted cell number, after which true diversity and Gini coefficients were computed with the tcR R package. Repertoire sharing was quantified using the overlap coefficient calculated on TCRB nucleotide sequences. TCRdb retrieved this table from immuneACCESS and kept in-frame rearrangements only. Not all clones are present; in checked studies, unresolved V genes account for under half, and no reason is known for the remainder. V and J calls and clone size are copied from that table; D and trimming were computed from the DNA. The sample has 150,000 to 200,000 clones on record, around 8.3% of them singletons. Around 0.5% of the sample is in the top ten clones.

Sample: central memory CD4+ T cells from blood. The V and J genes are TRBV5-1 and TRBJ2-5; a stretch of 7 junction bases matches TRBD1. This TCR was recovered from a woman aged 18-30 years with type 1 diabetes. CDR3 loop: CASSPGTAQETQYF. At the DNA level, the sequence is TGCGCCAGCAGCCCCGGGACAGCGCAAGAGACCCAGTACTTC.